This T cell receptor beta chain is drawn from a study of cytomegalovirus exposure and HLA in healthy donors (dated by TCRdb to between 2016 and 2019). Turning to the overall study: An earlier analysis of roughly 570 of the donors reported approximately 300 Gb of sequence data and 117 million unique TCR beta sequences obtained from about 170 million T cells. Roughly 300 gigabases of sequencing data and 75 million to 85 million unique TCR sequences made up an early release that covered some 640 HLA-typed donors. Among the roughly 390 genotyped donors, approximately 77% belonged to the genetic ancestry cluster associated with self-reported Caucasian donors. The study was designed to test whether signatures of past pathogen exposure could be identified by cataloging public T cell receptors. The study used immunosequencing to profile the T cell repertoires of some 600 subjects and linked those repertoires to cytomegalovirus serostatus. Along with the 666-subject first cohort, a separate validation cohort of over a hundred different subjects was used. High-throughput TCR immunosequencing, statistical association of individual TCRs with disease status, and machine learning were combined to predict cytomegalovirus infection status. A later analysis re-analyzed previously published TCR beta repertoires from 666 donors and added high-resolution HLA genotyping to study TCR occurrence patterns. The later analysis used no new phenotypic data to find candidate immune exposures, relying instead on TCR beta sequences and their occurrence across donors. To decide whether each TCR beta V gene segment behaved as functional or pseudogenic, an earlier analysis of 587 of the donors relied on high-throughput TCR beta sequencing. Donor age, sex, ethnicity and CMV serostatus were compiled alongside the repertoire data. In a later genetic analysis, genome-wide SNP genotypes for about 55% of the roughly 670 donors were used, and that subset was treated as a discovery cohort. Every discovery cohort repertoire had been produced on one sequencing platform. Both class I and class II loci were covered by HLA typing, at four-digit resolution. The number of typed donors differed by locus: 629-630 for A, B, C, DRB1 and DQB1; 500 to 550 for DQA1; approximately 600 for DPA1; and some 450 for DPB1. Roughly five DR-DQ haplotypes were handled as single units for association and clustering because linkage in the cohort was strong. Among approximately 370 genotyped donors of the cohort, an average of roughly 230,000 unique TCR beta nucleotide sequences was sequenced per donor, of which about 18% were non-productive. What the study reported, not specific to this receptor: According to the authors, the approach could potentially be generalized to other disease states and immunological phenotypes. In the study, some 160 TCR beta chains were listed as associated with cytomegalovirus. Because the 87-base-pair reads could not distinguish some IMGT-functional V segments, including TRBV6-2 and TRBV6-3, those segments were excluded. A cluster of highly shared sequence variants was judged likely to be a technical artifact of the sequencing pipeline. Only TCR beta chains were sequenced in this cohort, and the absence of alpha or paired-chain data limited detectable features. An earlier analysis of approximately 600 of the donors showed that most TCR beta V segments appeared in productive rearrangements either about 90% or about 30% of the time, which broadly matched IMGT annotations. A later analysis reported that several top co-occurrence clusters appeared linked to parvovirus B19, influenza, CMV and Epstein-Barr virus. A further reported finding was that TCR beta sequences accurately predicted the HLA-A and HLA-B alleles for most subjects in the first cohort. V-gene and J-gene trimming of TCR beta chains was associated with a missense DCLRE1C variant in a later genetic analysis, and the association was replicated in an independent cohort. Immune exposure information for the cohort was limited to CMV serostatus. Linkage disequilibrium might explain the correlated functional status among segregating V segments, but an unknown experimental factor could not be excluded. In a later analysis, 16,951 TCR beta sequences were associated with specific HLA alleles at a false discovery rate of 0.05. Compared with the roughly 700-donor mean, donors in an Asian-associated ancestry cluster had fewer N-insertions in productive TCRs, according to a later genetic analysis. Sequencing depth was assumed to be roughly uniform across donors in the presence/absence analyses, though that assumption may not hold. In a later analysis, most CMV-associated TCR beta chains were found to appear HLA-restricted, with HLA associations seemingly driven largely by CMV exposure. When HLA alleles, especially DR and DQ, strongly co-occurred, attributing TCR associations to individual alleles was difficult. In a later analysis, HLA-associated TCR beta chains were found to be more clonally expanded and to have lower generation probabilities than equally common non-associated chains. Because counts were too low, seventeen rarely observed V segments, including chromosome 9 orphons, were excluded from the earlier analysis of some 590 of the donors. A few of the identified cytomegalovirus-associated TCR beta chains were confirmed in vitro to be specific for cytomegalovirus antigens. HLA typing was unavailable for some donors at each locus, so association tests used only the typed subset. In a later analysis, the rate of TCR association differed among HLA loci, with DRB1 alleles having the most associated TCRs and HLA-C alleles having the fewest. In both the original and validation cohorts, the classifier was reported to diagnose cytomegalovirus status with high specificity and sensitivity. Most TCR sequences were seen in very few donors, while some public TCRs were found in many individuals.

With regard to this clone: Its antigen is unknown. Per-base quality was not reported, and no clone a single base away is much larger than it.

The method behind the library was the immunoSEQ multiplex PCR assay. For the multiplex PCR, a mixture combining 60 forward primers for TCR Vbeta segments and 13 reverse primers for TCR Jbeta segments was used. The CDR3 region of rearranged TCR beta genes was amplified from genomic DNA with a multiplex PCR assay. The Illumina HiSeq System was used to sequence the amplified TCR beta libraries as 87-base-pair reads. The study's processing was this. Across the 700 or so repertoires, a later analysis counted 60 million to 90 million unique TCR beta chains, around 10 million of which were shared by at least two donors. Raw reads were error-corrected and collapsed into unique sequences by a nearest-neighbor algorithm in which closely related sequences were merged to remove PCR and sequencing errors. CDR3 sequences were aligned to IMGT reference sequences to assign V, D and J gene segments. For a sequence to be retained, at least a six-nucleotide match to both a V gene segment and a J gene segment was required. A rearrangement counted as productive if the CDR3 had no stop codons and remained in frame with V and J, and every other rearrangement counted as non-productive. Following IMGT convention, CDR3 was defined as the stretch from the second conserved V-encoded cysteine up to the conserved J-encoded phenylalanine. In an earlier analysis of 550 to 650 of the donors, sequences lacking an unambiguous match to a single V gene segment were excluded. An earlier analysis of several hundred of the donors classified V segments as functional when productive rearrangements were above 56.7% and as segregating when the standard deviation between donors was above 5%. A statistical classification framework was built for diagnosing cytomegalovirus status from the catalog of TCR beta chain sequences. V and J gene assignment, in a later analysis, came from comparing TCR nucleotide sequences with IMGT/GENE-DB human TR gene sequences. The TCRdist pipeline was used in a later analysis to assign CDR3 sequences and most-parsimonious VDJ recombination scenarios. In a later analysis, each TCR beta chain was defined by its CDR3 amino acid sequence together with its V-gene family, and reads without a unique V-gene family were excluded. As a way to deal with suspected cross-contamination and a sequencing artifact, a later analysis dropped nearly 600 nucleotide sequences that were highly shared and had low generation probability. In a later analysis, a clonal expansion index for each public chain was calculated from normalized within-repertoire ranks of inferred template counts. In a later analysis, generation probabilities were computed with a VDJ recombination model fitted to out-of-frame rearrangements, and the resulting probabilities were checked against IGoR. A later analysis scored TCR-TCR, TCR-HLA and TCR-CMV co-occurrence with hypergeometric tests, applying a repertoire-size bias correction to TCR pairs. In a later analysis, false discovery rates were estimated by permuting HLA or CMV assignments 20 times. In a later analysis, co-occurring TCRs were grouped with DBSCAN, and TCRdist sequence similarity was added when clustering was performed within HLA-allele-positive subsets. Repertoires with fewer than 30,000 or more than 120,000 public chains were left out of co-occurrence clustering, as were a handful of repertoires with anomalous nucleotide sharing. Imported from immuneACCESS, the table was reduced by TCRdb to in-frame sequences with V and J called. These copies leave out some clones; in studies compared against another copy, an unresolved V gene accounts for under half, and the cause of the remainder is not known. The V and J calls and clone size are taken from that table; D and trimming were inferred from the DNA. Here the sample has roughly 130,000 clones; roughly 63% occur a single time. Roughly 1.5% of the sample lies in the top ten.

A distance of 18 bases separates the germline ends of V and J, which lose 5 bases and 4 bases respectively. The germline V gene gives CDR1 as KGHSH and CDR2 as LQKENI. There are 15 amino acids in the CDR3, from cysteine to phenylalanine inclusive. The read is trimmed to its CDR3 DNA, 45 bases read in frame from base 1. The cohort was made up of 500 to 850 healthy bone marrow donors. At the time of sampling, every cohort member was nominally healthy, though immune exposures that went unrecorded were likely present. The donor was CMV seropositive and belonged to the group of about 290 seropositive cohort members. A peripheral blood sample was collected from each donor, and TCR beta sequencing was performed on peripheral blood mononuclear cells. Genomic DNA was extracted from the blood cell samples with the Qiagen DNeasy Blood Extraction Kit.

The material sequenced was PBMCs. The TCR comes from a young man in good health and CMV-seropositive. The chain was built from TRBV18 and TRBJ2-7; the D gene is perhaps TRBD2, from 6 matching bases. The CDR3 region reads CASSIQNPAGYEQYF. The sequenced DNA is TGTGCCAGCTCAATACAGAATCCCGCGGGGTACGAGCAGTACTTC.